This T cell receptor beta chain was obtained from a study of post-analysis software for immune sequencing data. The V and J ends lost 5 bases and 9 bases respectively, with 8 bases between them. The CDR3 covers 11 residues. Germline-derived CDR1 and CDR2 are SGHAT and FQNNGV. TCR beta cDNA libraries had unique molecular identifiers. TCRdb reprocessed the PCR reads with MiXCR, giving one entry per CDR3 protein. Of fewer than 850,000 distinct CDR3 sequences detected, less than 35% appear once; the ten largest clones hold roughly 0.54%. Study-level points and caveats: Versus controls, multiple sclerosis patients showed significantly lower diversity (normalized Chao1). About five TRBV segments, including TRBV5-6, TRBV5-1 and TRBV20-1, were more frequent in patients than controls.

In the case of this clonotype: Antigen specificity is unknown.

The chain recombines TRBV11-2 with TRBJ2-1; D gene uncertain. The sequenced material came from blood. This TCR came from a girl aged 5-17 years with multiple sclerosis. CDR3 residues: CASSTSREQFF. CDR3 DNA: TGTGCCAGCAGCACCTCCCGTGAGCAGTTCTTC.